Shown below are 15 T cell receptor beta chains from a single sample sequenced in a study of T cell responses to AZD1222 COVID-19 vaccine. Clones were read by immunoSEQ multiplex PCR, and TCRdb kept only the in-frame ones, dropping some. The sample has some 150,000 clones; roughly 90% are singletons. Sample: peripheral blood, taken 28 days after the second AZD1222 dose. These receptors came from an adult who received the AZD1222 COVID-19 vaccine.

This chain connects TRBV9 to TRBJ2-1; possible D gene TRBD1, 6 bases. V dropped 2 bases and J dropped 0 bases, with 18 bases sitting between them. The CDR3 sequence is 18 residues long. In germline, CDR1 is SGDLS, CDR2 YYNGEE. CDR3 amino acids: CASSVSGAAPSSYNEQFF. CDR3 in DNA: TGTGCCAGCAGCGTCTCAGGGGCCGCCCCGAGCTCCTACAATGAGCAGTTCTTC.

The chain combines TRBV21-1 with TRBJ1-5; the table calls TRBD1, which could not be checked here. TRBV21-1 is a recognized pseudogene. The length of the CDR3 is 16 residues. CDR3 amino acids: CAGTVTGANSNQPQHF. In DNA, the CDR3 is TGTGCCGGGACTGTAACAGGGGCAAATAGCAATCAGCCCCAGCATTTT.

DNA for the CDR3: TGTGCCAGCAGCCGAGGACTAGCGGGAGGACAAGAGACCCAGTACTTC. Translating gives CASSRGLAGGQETQYF. The chain recombines TRBV11-2 with TRBJ2-5; 14 bases fit TRBD2. V gave up 5 bases and J gave up 2 bases; unmatched junction bases: 4. The CDR3 has 16 amino acids. CDR1 and CDR2 from the germline V gene are SGHAT and FQNNGV.

The J gene is TRBJ2-1, the V gene TRBV5-4; D uncertain. Trimming pared 1 base from V and 4 bases from J, leaving 12 bases between. The germline V gene encodes CDR1 SGHNT and CDR2 YYREEE (reference sequence). There are 15 residues in the CDR3. The CDR3 DNA is TGTGCCAGCAGCTTGTCGGATGAGCGATACAATGAGCAGTTCTTC. Protein sequence: CASSLSDERYNEQFF.

The chain has TRBV29-1 and TRBJ1-1; 7 bases agree with TRBD1. Germline trimming cut 8 bases from V and 5 bases from J; bases unmatched to any gene: 14. The CDR3 loop spans 14 amino acids. Germline CDR1 and CDR2: SQVTM and ANQGSEA. The CDR3 DNA sequence: TGCAGCACGAACAGGGGTCCGGCAGGAACTGAAGCTTTCTTT. Its protein is CSTNRGPAGTEAFF.

V and J are TRBV7-2 and TRBJ2-3, with D possibly being TRBD2 (6 bases). Trimming left V 1 base short and J 6 bases short, with 11 bases between. Germline V CDR1 and CDR2: SGHTA, FQGNSA. This CDR3 comprises 14 residues. CDR3 in DNA: TGTGCCAGCAGCTTAGGGGGCGGGGATGATACGCAGTATTTT. Translated, it gives CASSLGGGDDTQYF. The full variable domain, with the rest looked up from reference TRBV7-2 and TRBJ2-3, is GAGVSQSPSNKVTEKGKDVELRCDPISGHTALYWYRQSLGQGLEFLIYFQGNSAPDKSGLPSDRFSAERTGGSVSTLTIQRTQQEDSAVYLCASSLGGGDDTQYFGPGTRLTVL.

The rearrangement uses TRBV5-1 and TRBJ1-6; D possibly corresponds to TRBD1 (5 bases). The V gene lost 3 bases and the J gene lost 5 bases, with 6 bases spanning the gap. Germline CDR1 reads SGHRS; CDR2 reads YFSETQ. The length of the CDR3 is 13 residues. The DNA of the CDR3 is TGCGCCAGCAGCTCGGGGGATAATTCACCCCTCCACTTT. Amino acids: CASSSGDNSPLHF.

The rearrangement uses TRBV15 and TRBJ1-3, with 10 bases aligning to TRBD1. With V trimmed by 0 bases and J by 0 bases, 8 bases remained unmatched. Germline CDR1 and CDR2: LNHNV and YYDKDF (reference sequence). The CDR3 has 19 residues. CDR3 nucleotide sequence: TGTGCCACCAGCAGAGATAGGAGACAGGGGGCCTTCTCTGGAAACACCATATATTTT. Amino acids: CATSRDRRQGAFSGNTIYF.

CDR3 coding DNA: TGTGCCAGCAGCGTGACAGGGGGCTCCTCTGGAAACACCATATATTTT. Amino acid sequence: CASSVTGGSSGNTIYF. The chain combines TRBV9 with TRBJ1-3; 10 bases fit TRBD1. V shed 2 bases, J shed 0 bases, and the junction held 2 bases outside the gene matches. Germline-derived CDR1 and CDR2 are SGDLS and YYNGEE. The CDR3 consists of 16 residues.

The chain has TRBV9 and TRBJ2-3; D unresolved. V was shortened by 6 bases and J by 0 bases, with 11 bases between the two germline ends. Germline values: CDR1 SGDLS, CDR2 YYNGEE. The CDR3 is 14 residues long. The CDR3 DNA follows: TGTGCCAGCACCCCCCGCGGCAGCACAGATACGCAGTATTTT. Amino acid sequence: CASTPRGSTDTQYF.

The V gene is TRBV28, the J gene TRBJ2-1; 7 bases line up with TRBD2. With V trimmed by 1 base and J by 3 bases, 3 bases remained unmatched. CDR1 is MDHEN, CDR2 SYDVKM, per germline. This CDR3 region has 15 residues. CDR3 protein: CASSLSSGVYNEQFF. The CDR3 nucleotides read TGTGCCAGCAGTTTATCTAGCGGAGTCTACAATGAGCAGTTCTTC.

This clone was counted a single time. The CDR3 coding sequence is TGTGCCAGCAGCCAAAAAAGGACAGGACAGAACACTGAAGCTTTCTTT. Encoded protein: CASSQKRTGQNTEAFF. The V and J genes are TRBV3-1 (or the pseudogene TRBV3-2) and TRBJ1-1, with 7 bases identical to TRBD1. The V and J ends lost 2 bases and 1 base, in that order; junction bases with no gene match: 7. Germline V gene lookup returns CDR1 LGHDT and CDR2 YNNKEL (reference sequence). The CDR3 has 16 residues.

About this clone: Its ends do not fully match the called genes, so a read error is possible. J is TRBJ2-7 and V is TRBV6-2 or TRBV6-3, with 10 bases fitting TRBD1. The germline V gene encodes CDR1 MNHEY and CDR2 SVGEGT. There are 15 residues in the CDR3. CDR3 amino acids: CASSNSGTGAYEQYF. The CDR3, as DNA: TGTGCCAGCAGTAACTCCGGGACAGGGGCCTACGAGCAGTACTTC.

V and J are TRBV5-1 and TRBJ1-1, with a weak D call TRBD1 (5 bases). The V gene lost 4 bases and the J gene lost 5 bases, with 15 bases spanning the gap. Germline CDR1 reads SGHRS; CDR2 reads YFSETQ. The CDR3 loop spans 14 amino acids. Here the CDR3 DNA reads TGCGCCAGCAGCCCCCGGCAGGGAAGTACTGAAGCTTTCTTT. Its translation: CASSPRQGSTEAFF.

This chain uses TRBV28 with TRBJ2-7, with 9 bases lining up with TRBD1. Germline CDR1 reads MDHEN; CDR2 reads SYDVKM. CDR3 length: 14 amino acids. The V and J ends lost 5 bases and 4 bases, in that order; junction bases with no gene match: 6. CDR3 residues: CASSTGQGKYEQYF. The CDR3 nucleotides are TGTGCCAGCAGTACCGGACAGGGGAAGTACGAGCAGTACTTC.